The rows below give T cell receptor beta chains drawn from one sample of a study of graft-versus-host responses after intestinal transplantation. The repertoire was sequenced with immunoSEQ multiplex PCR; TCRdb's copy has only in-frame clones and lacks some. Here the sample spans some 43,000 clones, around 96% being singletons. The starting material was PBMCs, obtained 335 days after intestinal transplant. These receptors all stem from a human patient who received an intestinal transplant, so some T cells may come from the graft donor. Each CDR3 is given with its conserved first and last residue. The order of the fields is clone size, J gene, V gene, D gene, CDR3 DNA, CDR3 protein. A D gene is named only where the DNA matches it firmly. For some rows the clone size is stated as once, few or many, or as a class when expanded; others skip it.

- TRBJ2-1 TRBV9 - TGTGCCAGCAGCGTAGAGGCAGGGTTCTCCTACAATGAGCAGTTCTTC CASSVEAGFSYNEQFF
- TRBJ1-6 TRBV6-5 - TGTGCCAGCAGTTACGGTACCAGGCGGGATAATTCACCCCTCCACTTT CASSYGTRRDNSPLHF
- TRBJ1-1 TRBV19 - TGTGCCAGTAGCGGACAGCACACTAAAGCTTTCTTT CASSGQHTKAFF
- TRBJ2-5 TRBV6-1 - TGTGCCAGCAGTGAGCACGGGACCCAAGAGACCCAGTACTTC CASSEHGTQETQYF
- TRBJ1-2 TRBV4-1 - TGCGCCAGCAGCCAAGATATAACAGGGCAGGTTTATGGCTACACCTTC CASSQDITGQVYGYTF
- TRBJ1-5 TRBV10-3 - TGTGCCATCAGTCTTGGGAGCAATCAGCCCCAGCATTTT CAISLGSNQPQHF
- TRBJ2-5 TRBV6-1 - TGTGCCAGCGTCACAGGCTATGTAGTAGAGACCCAGTACTTC CASVTGYVVETQYF
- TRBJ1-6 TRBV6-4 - TGTGCCAGCAGTGAAAAGGGTGTCTCTTCACCCCTCCACTTT CASSEKGVSSPLHF
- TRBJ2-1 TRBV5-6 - TGTGCCAGCAGCTTTGCTCTCTCCTACAATGAGCAGTTCTTC CASSFALSYNEQFF
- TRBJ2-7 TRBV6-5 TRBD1 TGTGCCAGCAGTTACGCGGGACAGGGCTTATACGAGCAGTACTTC CASSYAGQGLYEQYF
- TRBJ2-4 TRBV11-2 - TGTGCCAGCAGCGAAGGATTCATTCAGTACTTC CASSEGFIQYF
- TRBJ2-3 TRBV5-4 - TGTGCCAGCAGCGCGGGGTCCGGTCAGTATTTT CASSAGSGQYF
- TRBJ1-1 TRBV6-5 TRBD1 TGTGCCAGCGTAACCAGGGGGCGCCGGACTGAAGCTTTCTTT CASVTRGRRTEAFF
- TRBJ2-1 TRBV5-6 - TGTGCCAGCAGCTCGACGGACCGCTCCTACAATGAGCAGTTCTTC CASSSTDRSYNEQFF
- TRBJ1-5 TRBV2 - TGTGCCAGCAGTGAGGGGGGACGGGGAGGCAATCAGCCCCAGCATTTT CASSEGGRGGNQPQHF
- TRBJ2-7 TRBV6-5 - TGTGCCAGCTGTCCCGGGCCCCTCTACGAGCAGTACTTC CASCPGPLYEQYF
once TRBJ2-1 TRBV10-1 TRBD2 TGCGCCAGCAGACCGGGGGGGCCCAACAATGAGCAGTTCTTC CASRPGGPNNEQFF
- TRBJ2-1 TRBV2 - TGTGCCAGCAGTGAAGGGGGGGCGGCCCACAATGAGCAGTTCTTC CASSEGGAAHNEQFF
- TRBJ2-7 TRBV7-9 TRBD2 TGTGCCAGCAGCCCAAGGGTTGGGGTAGCGGGAGAGTCGTCCGAGCAGTACTTC CASSPRVGVAGESSEQYF
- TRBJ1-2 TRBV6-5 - TGTGCCAGCAGTTACCTGGGGAGGGCCTATGGCTACACCTTC CASSYLGRAYGYTF
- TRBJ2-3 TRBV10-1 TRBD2 TGCGCCAGCAGTGATGGACGGGAGGGCCCGGTAGATACGCAGTATTTT CASSDGREGPVDTQYF
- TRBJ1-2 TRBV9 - TGTGCCAGCAGCGTTAGTAAGGACTATGGCTACACCTTC CASSVSKDYGYTF
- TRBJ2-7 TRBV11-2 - TGTGCCAGCAGCTTAGTCAAAGGGAGGTTCTCAGTCTACGAGCAGTACTTC CASSLVKGRFSVYEQYF
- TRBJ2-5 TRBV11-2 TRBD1 TGTGCCAGCAGATCCATCAGGGGGTACCAAGAGACCCAGTACTTC CASRSIRGYQETQYF
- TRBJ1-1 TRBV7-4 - TGTGCCAGCAGTCGGACCTTGGAAGCTTTCTTT CASSRTLEAFF
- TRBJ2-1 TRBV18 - TGTGCCAGCTCACTAAGAGGGGGGCACCTTTTGGAGCAGTTCTTC CASSLRGGHLLEQFF
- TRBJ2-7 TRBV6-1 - TGTGCCAGCAGGCCCGACAGACTAACTACCTACGAGCAGTACTTC CASRPDRLTTYEQYF
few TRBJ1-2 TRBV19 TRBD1 TGTGCCACCACTGCACAGGGGAGCTATGGCTACACCTTC CATTAQGSYGYTF
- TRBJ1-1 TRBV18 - TGTGCCAGCTCCATCCGACAGGTACCCTCTGAAGCTTTCTTT CASSIRQVPSEAFF
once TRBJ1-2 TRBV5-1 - TGCGCCAGCAGCTCAAATTTAAGGGGGGAGAACTATGGCTACACCTTC CASSSNLRGENYGYTF
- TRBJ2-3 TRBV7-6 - TGTGCCAGCAGCTTAGTCCCATTTTCGACGGCGAGGCCCACAGATACGCAGTATTTT CASSLVPFSTARPTDTQYF
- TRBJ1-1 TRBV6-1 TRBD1 TGTGCCAGCAGCTACACCAACAGGGGAACTGAAGCTTTCTTT CASSYTNRGTEAFF
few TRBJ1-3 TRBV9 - TGTGCCAGCAGCGCCAGGGTTTTAGACACCATATATTTT CASSARVLDTIYF
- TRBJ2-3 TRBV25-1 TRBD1 TGTGCCAGCAGGAGGACCGACAGGGTACTCACAGATACGCAGTATTTT CASRRTDRVLTDTQYF
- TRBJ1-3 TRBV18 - TGTGCCAGCTCACCAGAGATCTCTGGAAACACCATATATTTT CASSPEISGNTIYF
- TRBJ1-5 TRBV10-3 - TGTGCCATCTCGGTCGGCAATCAGCCCCAGCATTTT CAISVGNQPQHF
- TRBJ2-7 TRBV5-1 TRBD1 TGCGCCAGCAGCCGTGGACAGGGGGCTTACGAGCAGTACTTC CASSRGQGAYEQYF
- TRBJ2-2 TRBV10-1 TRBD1 TGCGCCAGCACCGCGGACAGGGACCTACCCGGGGAGCTGTTTTTT CASTADRDLPGELFF
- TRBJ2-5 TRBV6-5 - TGTGCCAGCAGATCGCTCGGCAGAGGCGAGGAGACCCAGTACTTC CASRSLGRGEETQYF